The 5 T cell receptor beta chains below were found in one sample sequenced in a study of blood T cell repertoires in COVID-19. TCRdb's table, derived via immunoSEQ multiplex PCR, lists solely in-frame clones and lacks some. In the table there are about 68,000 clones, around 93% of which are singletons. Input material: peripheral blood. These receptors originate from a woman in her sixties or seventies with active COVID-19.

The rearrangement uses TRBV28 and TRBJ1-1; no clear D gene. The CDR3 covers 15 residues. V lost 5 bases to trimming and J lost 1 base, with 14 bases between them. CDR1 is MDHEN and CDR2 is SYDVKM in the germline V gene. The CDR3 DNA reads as TGTGCCAGCAGTACCCGAGGCGGCGGGAACACTGAAGCTTTCTTT. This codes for CASSTRGGGNTEAFF.

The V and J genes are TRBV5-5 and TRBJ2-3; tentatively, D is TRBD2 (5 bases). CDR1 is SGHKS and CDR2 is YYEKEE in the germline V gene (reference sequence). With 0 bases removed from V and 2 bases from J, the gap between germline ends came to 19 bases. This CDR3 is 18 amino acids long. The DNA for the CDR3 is TGTGCCAGCAGCTTGGCTCCCAGTGGGAGCGGCAACACAGATACGCAGTATTTT. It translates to CASSLAPSGSGNTDTQYF.

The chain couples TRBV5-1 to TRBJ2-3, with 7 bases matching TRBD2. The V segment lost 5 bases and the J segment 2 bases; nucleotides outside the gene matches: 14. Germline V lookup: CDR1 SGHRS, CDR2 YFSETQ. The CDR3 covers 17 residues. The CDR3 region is CASRMRGSQGPTDTQYF. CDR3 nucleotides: TGCGCCAGCAGAATGCGGGGGTCTCAGGGTCCCACAGATACGCAGTATTTT.

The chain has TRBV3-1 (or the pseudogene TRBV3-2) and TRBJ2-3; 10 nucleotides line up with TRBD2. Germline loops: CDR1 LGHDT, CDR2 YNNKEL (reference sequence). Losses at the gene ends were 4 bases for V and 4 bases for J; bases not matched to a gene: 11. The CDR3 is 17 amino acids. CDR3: CASSLEASGRGADTQYF. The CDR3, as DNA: TGTGCCAGCAGCCTGGAGGCTAGCGGGAGAGGGGCAGATACGCAGTATTTT.

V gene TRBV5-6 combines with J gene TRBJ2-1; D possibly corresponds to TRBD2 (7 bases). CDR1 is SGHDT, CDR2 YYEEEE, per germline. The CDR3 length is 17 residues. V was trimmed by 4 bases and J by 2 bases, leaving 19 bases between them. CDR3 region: CASSHLRRGGTYNEQFF. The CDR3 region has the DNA TGTGCCAGCAGCCACTTAAGGAGGGGGGGCACCTACAATGAGCAGTTCTTC.